This TCR beta chain was sequenced during a study of blood T cell repertoires in COVID-19. About the research overall: Whether acute or convalescent, the COVID-19 samples came from the United States, Italy and Spain. PBMCs, B-cell-depleted T cells, or T cells were the source of the cDNA or gDNA that made up the material.

Under the authors' procedure: For nucleated cells, counts were estimated from reference gene primer amplification. Sequencing used immunoSEQ multiplex PCR; TCRdb keeps in-frame clones, though not all of them. V and J calls and clone size are those listed in that table; D and trimming were worked out from the DNA. The data hold 150,000 to 200,000 clones, with around 85% observed a single time. Germline values: CDR1 SGHAT, CDR2 FQNNGV. The V end lost 1 base, the J end lost 3 bases, and 6 bases lay between the germline ends. CDR3 length: 13 residues. The chain combines TRBV11-2 with TRBJ1-1; D call uncertain. The TCR sequence derives from a human donor with acute or convalescent COVID-19. The donor label of this sample is uncertain. Sequencing used peripheral blood. The CDR3 here is CASSLGRHTEAFF. The CDR3 DNA follows: TGTGCCAGCAGCTTAGGGAGGCACACTGAAGCTTTCTTT.